This T cell receptor beta chain was found in a study of PD-1 blockade in classical Hodgkin lymphoma. The wider study: Patients got intravenous nivolumab 3 mg/kg every 2 weeks. Study-wide results and limits: The study found that TCR diversity rose significantly by C4D1 in CD4+ but not CD8+ cells. Reports described newly diagnosed patients as having lower baseline TCR diversity than healthy donors. Patients were excluded if nivolumab began under 1 year after ASCT (the autologous transplant).

This clone has just a few counts. Its specificity is unknown. Other DNA sequences in the same sample also yield this CDR3. The CDR3 is 13 amino acids. CDR1 and CDR2 from the germline V gene are SGHTA and FQGTGA. V lost 5 bases and J lost 7, with 15 bases in between. Here immunoSEQ multiplex PCR was the method, and the copy in TCRdb shows in-frame clones only, minus some. This table holds approximately 160,000 clones, approximately 80% found once. Every patient had relapsed following autologous stem cell transplantation, and cohorts differed in brentuximab vedotin exposure. This clonotype was sampled from a human donor with classical Hodgkin lymphoma. The chain recombines TRBV7-3 with TRBJ2-7, with D tentatively TRBD2 (7 bases). The material sequenced was peripheral blood mononuclear cells (PBMCs), taken before the second cycle of nivolumab. CDR3 amino acids: CASSPQGGGEQYF. CDR3 nucleotides: TGTGCCAGCAGCCCCCAAGGGGGAGGGGAGCAGTACTTC. Together with reference TRBV7-3 and TRBJ2-7, the CDR3 gives the full variable domain: GAGVSQTPSNKVTEKGKYVELRCDPISGHTALYWYRQSLGQGPEFLIYFQGTGAADDSGLPNDRFFAVRPEGSVSTLKIQRTERGDSAVYLCASSPQGGGEQYFGPGTRLTVT.